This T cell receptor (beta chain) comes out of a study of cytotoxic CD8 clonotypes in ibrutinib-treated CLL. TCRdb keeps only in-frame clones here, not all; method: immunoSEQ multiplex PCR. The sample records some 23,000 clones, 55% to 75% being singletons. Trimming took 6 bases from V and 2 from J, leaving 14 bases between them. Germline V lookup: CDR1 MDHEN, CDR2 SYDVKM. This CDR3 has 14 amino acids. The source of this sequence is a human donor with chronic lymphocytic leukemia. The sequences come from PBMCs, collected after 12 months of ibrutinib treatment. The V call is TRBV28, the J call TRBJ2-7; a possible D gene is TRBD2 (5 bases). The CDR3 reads CASSPPGKPYEQYF. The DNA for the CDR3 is TGTGCCAGCAGCCCACCCGGGAAACCCTACGAGCAGTACTTC.